A selection of T cell receptor beta chains follows, all from one sample in a study of post-analysis software for immune sequencing data. MiXCR, run by TCRdb on the PCR reads, gives a single entry per CDR3 protein. The table has about 380,000 distinct CDR3 sequences, roughly 38% seen once. The specimen sequenced was blood. The receptor source for this set is a girl under 18 with multiple sclerosis. CDR3s include the opening cysteine and the closing phenylalanine or tryptophan. The order of the fields is D gene, V gene, J gene, clone size, CDR3 protein, CDR3 DNA. D genes are given only for firm matches. The size of a clone is reported for some rows only, either as once, few or many, or as a class for expanded clones.

>-|TRBV10-3|TRBJ1-4|few
CAIKDATNEKLFF
TGTGCCATCAAGGACGCAACTAATGAAAAACTGTTTTTT
>-|TRBV10-3|TRBJ2-7|many
CAISDEESYEQYF
TGTGCCATCAGTGATGAGGAATCCTACGAGCAGTACTTC
>-|TRBV4-1|TRBJ2-2|-
CASSRLGQVMSGELFF
TGCGCCAGCAGCCGATTAGGGCAGGTCATGTCCGGGGAGCTGTTTTTT
>-|TRBV3-1|TRBJ2-7|-
CASSQELPGGGFNEQYF
TGTGCCAGCAGCCAAGAACTACCCGGGGGAGGTTTTAACGAGCAGTACTTC
>TRBD1|TRBV7-6|TRBJ2-3|-
CASSFGQAVADTQYF
TGTGCCAGCAGCTTTGGACAGGCCGTGGCAGATACGCAGTATTTT
>-|TRBV3-1|TRBJ1-1|-
CASSQEGGTEAFF
TGTGCCAGCAGCCAAGAAGGGGGCACTGAAGCTTTCTTT
>TRBD1|TRBV7-9|TRBJ2-6|few
CASSHSGTGSSGANVLTF
TGTGCCAGCAGTCATAGTGGGACAGGTAGCTCTGGGGCCAACGTCCTGACTTTC
>-|TRBV20-1|TRBJ1-1|-
CSANVGENTEAFF
TGCAGTGCTAATGTGGGGGAGAACACTGAAGCTTTCTTT
>TRBD2|TRBV12-3/TRBV12-4|TRBJ2-5|once
CASTSSGGQETQYF
TGTGCCAGCACATCTAGCGGGGGGCAAGAGACCCAGTACTTC
>TRBD2|TRBV7-3|TRBJ2-5|few
CASSLRGGAVGETQYF
TGTGCCAGCAGCTTACGCGGGGGGGCAGTTGGGGAGACCCAGTACTTC
>-|TRBV10-3|TRBJ2-7|-
CAIAAPGRPPYEQYF
TGTGCCATCGCCGCTCCAGGCCGACCCCCCTACGAGCAGTACTTC
>-|TRBV5-1|TRBJ2-3|-
CASSSGHEVSDTQYF
TGCGCCAGCAGCTCGGGACACGAAGTCTCAGATACGCAGTATTTT
>-|TRBV7-9|TRBJ1-4|-
CASTSSGFNEKLFF
TGTGCCAGCACCTCCAGTGGCTTTAATGAAAAACTGTTTTTT
>-|TRBV5-1|TRBJ1-1|-
CASSLGSGMNTEAFF
TGCGCCAGCAGTTTGGGCTCGGGAATGAACACTGAAGCTTTCTTT
>-|TRBV5-5|TRBJ1-5|few
CASSFYSNQPQHF
TGTGCCAGCAGCTTTTATAGCAATCAGCCCCAGCATTTT